The T cell receptor beta chain described here comes from a study of OX40 agonist ivuxolimab in advanced cancers. Study context: The group had a mean age of around 60 years, ranged from roughly 23 to 79, and was 80% to 85% male.

Produced via immunoSEQ multiplex PCR; TCRdb's table is partial and in-frame only. The sample includes some 97,000 clones, approximately 90% of them seen just once. For this clone: What it binds is not known.

Study conclusions and caveats: No antigen was identified for the clonally expanded peripheral T cells.

The clonotype comes from an adult with an advanced solid tumor such as melanoma, head and neck, liver or kidney cancer. The material was CD4+ or CD8+ T cells sorted from blood, obtained in a trial of the OX40 agonist ivuxolimab.

The CDR3 DNA follows: TGTGCCAGCTCACCAAGAAATGCGGATCTTATGAACACTGAAGCTTTCTTT. It codes for CASSPRNADLMNTEAFF. The rearrangement uses TRBV18 and TRBJ1-1; D ambiguous. Trimming shortened V by 2 bases and J by 0 bases, and 16 bases separated the two germline ends. CDR3 length: 17 amino acids. CDR1 is KGHSH, CDR2 LQKENI, per germline.